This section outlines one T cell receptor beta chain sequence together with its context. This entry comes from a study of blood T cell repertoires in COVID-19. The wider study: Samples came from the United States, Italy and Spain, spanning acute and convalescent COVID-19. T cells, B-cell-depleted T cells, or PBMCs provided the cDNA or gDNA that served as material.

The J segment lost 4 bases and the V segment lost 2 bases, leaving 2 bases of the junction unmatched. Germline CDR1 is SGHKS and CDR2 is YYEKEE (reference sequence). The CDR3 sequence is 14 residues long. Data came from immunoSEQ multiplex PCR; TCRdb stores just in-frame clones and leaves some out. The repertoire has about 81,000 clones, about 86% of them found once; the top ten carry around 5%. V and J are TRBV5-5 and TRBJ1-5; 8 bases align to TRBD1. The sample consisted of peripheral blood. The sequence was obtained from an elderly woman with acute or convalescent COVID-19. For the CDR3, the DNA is TGTGCCAGCAGCTTACAGGGGGATAATCAGCCCCAGCATTTT. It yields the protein CASSLQGDNQPQHF.